The entry below gives a single TCR beta chain sequence along with its context. This clone showed up just once. The antigen it recognizes is unknown. No clone much larger than this one lies a single base away; base qualities are absent. This sample was taken from a study of blood T cell repertoires in COVID-19 (TCRdb year 2020). For the wider study: Samples from collaborators originated in the United States, Italy and Spain and spanned both the acute and convalescent phases of COVID-19. The material from the prospective study consisted of cDNA or gDNA derived from T cells, B-cell-depleted T cells, or PBMCs. The dataset comprised deeply sampled blood TCRbeta repertoires from subjects exposed to, actively infected with, or recovered from COVID-19. The repertoires were made available in a free public database intended to serve as a resource for research on the immune response to SARS-CoV-2. The samples were drawn from two sources: the first 160 participants of the ongoing ImmuneRACE study, and 1,254 subjects contributed by 6 global collaborators. The sample metadata nearly always contained a de-identified subject ID, COVID-19 status, age in years and sex. Where available, HLA class I and class II types were obtained from metadata supplied by the sample provider rather than from assay-based typing.

In the prospective study, participants were roughly 18 to 89 years old, resided in approximately 25 geographic areas of the United States, and were enrolled through a virtual design. In the prospective study, participants were assigned to cohorts based on the clinical history participants reported in a screening survey and a study questionnaire. ImmuneRACE Cohort 3 recovered participants were defined by two consecutive negative NP/OP PCR tests, healthcare professional clearance, or symptom resolution. In the prospective study, whole blood, serum and a nasopharyngeal or oropharyngeal swab were collected from each participant by mobile phlebotomists. Prospective study participants could optionally give additional blood draws and questionnaires over an approximately two-month period. Prospective study blood samples were shipped either frozen or at room temperature before DNA extraction. The immunoSEQ Assay, a bias-controlled multiplex PCR, was used to amplify TCRbeta CDR3 regions from genomic DNA. The paper's processing steps were these. Nucleated cell counts per sample were estimated from amplification of reference gene primers within the assay. To quantify the absolute abundance of each unique TCRbeta CDR3 rearrangement, sequence reads were collapsed and filtered. Productive Simpson clonality was computed per sample as the square root of Simpson's diversity index over productive rearrangements. The immuneACCESS repertoire file appears here via TCRdb, limited to in-frame rearrangements. These files lack a portion of the clones; in checked studies, under half of the deficit traces to unresolved V genes, and the cause of the others is not known. V, J and clone size are those of that table, while D and trimming were read from the DNA. This sample holds a few hundred thousand clones; around 89% were observed only once. The ten largest make up 8.8% of the sample.

Inclusive of the bounding cysteine and phenylalanine, the CDR3 is 15 residues long. Of the read, only the CDR3 DNA is kept; its 45 bases are in frame from base 1. The germline V gene yields MDHEN for CDR1 and SYDVKM for CDR2. Trimming at the junction amounts to 4 bases on V and 2 bases on J, and the germline ends lie 15 bases apart. Study-wide findings and limitations: The amount of clinical and demographic metadata varied by source and participant and was provided uncurated.

The sequenced sample was PBMCs or T cells enriched from blood (not recorded which). The TCR comes from a man aged 35-49 years who had recovered from COVID-19. This chain is built from TRBV28 and TRBJ2-7; the D gene is perhaps TRBD1, from 5 matching bases. The DNA sequence reads TGTGCCAGCAGTTCCCACCACCAGGGAACCTACGAGCAGTACTTC. It specifies CASSSHHQGTYEQYF.